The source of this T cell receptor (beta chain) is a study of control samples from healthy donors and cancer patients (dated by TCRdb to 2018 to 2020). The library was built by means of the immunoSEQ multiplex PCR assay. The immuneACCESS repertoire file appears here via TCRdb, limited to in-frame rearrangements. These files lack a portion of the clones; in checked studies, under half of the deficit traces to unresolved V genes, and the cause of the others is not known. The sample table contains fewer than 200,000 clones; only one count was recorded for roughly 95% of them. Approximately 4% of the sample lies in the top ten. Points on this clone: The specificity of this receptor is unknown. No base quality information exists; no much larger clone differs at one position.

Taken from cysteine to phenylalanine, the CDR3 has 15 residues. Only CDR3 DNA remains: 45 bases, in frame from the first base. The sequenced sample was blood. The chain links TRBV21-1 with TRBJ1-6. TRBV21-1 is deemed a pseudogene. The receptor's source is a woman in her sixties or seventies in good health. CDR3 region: CASSKGGVRDSPLHF. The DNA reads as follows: TGTGCCAGCAGCAAAGGCGGGGTCCGGGATTCACCCCTCCACTTT.